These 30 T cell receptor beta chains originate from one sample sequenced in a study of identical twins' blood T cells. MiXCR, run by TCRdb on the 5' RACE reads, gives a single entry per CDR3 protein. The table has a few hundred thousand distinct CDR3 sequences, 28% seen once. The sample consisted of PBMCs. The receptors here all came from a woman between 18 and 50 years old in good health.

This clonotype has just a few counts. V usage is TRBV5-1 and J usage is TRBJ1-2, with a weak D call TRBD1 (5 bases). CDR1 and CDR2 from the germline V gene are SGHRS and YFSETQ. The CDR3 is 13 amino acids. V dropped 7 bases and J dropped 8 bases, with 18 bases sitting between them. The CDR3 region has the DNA TGCGCCAGCGCAGATAGGCCGGGGGACGGCTACACCTTC. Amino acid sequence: CASADRPGDGYTF.

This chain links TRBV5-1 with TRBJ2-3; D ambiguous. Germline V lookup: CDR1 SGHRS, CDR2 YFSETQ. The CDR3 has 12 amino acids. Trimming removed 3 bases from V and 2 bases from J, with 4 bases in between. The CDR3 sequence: CASSWSTDTQYF. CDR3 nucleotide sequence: TGCGCCAGCAGCTGGTCCACAGATACGCAGTATTTT.

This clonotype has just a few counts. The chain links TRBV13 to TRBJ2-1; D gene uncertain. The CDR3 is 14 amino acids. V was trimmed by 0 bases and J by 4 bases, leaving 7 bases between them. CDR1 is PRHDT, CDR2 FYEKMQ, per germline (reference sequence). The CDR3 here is CASSLGRVYNEQFF. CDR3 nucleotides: TGTGCCAGCAGCTTAGGCCGGGTTTACAATGAGCAGTTCTTC.

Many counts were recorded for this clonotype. As DNA, the CDR3 is TGTGCCAGCAGCGTTAATGCAGAGGGGAACTGGCCCCAGCATTTT. This gives the protein CASSVNAEGNWPQHF. The chain uses TRBV6-2 or TRBV6-3 and TRBJ1-5; tentatively, D is TRBD1 (5 bases). The CDR3 sequence is 15 residues long. Trimming left V 6 bases short and J 9 bases short, with 21 bases between. Germline-derived CDR1 and CDR2 are MNHEY and SVGEGT.

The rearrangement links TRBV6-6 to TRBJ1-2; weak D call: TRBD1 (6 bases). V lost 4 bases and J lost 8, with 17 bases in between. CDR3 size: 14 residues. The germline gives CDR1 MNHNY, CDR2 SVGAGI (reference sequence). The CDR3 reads CASSLETGEYGYTF. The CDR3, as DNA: TGTGCCAGCAGTTTAGAGACAGGAGAGTACGGCTACACCTTC.

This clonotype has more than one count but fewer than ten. The DNA for the CDR3 is TGCAGCGTTGTGAAGGGAATCTACGAGCAGTACTTC. This encodes CSVVKGIYEQYF. J is TRBJ2-7 and V is TRBV29-1, with no clear D. The CDR3 covers 12 residues. V was trimmed by 4 bases and J by 3 bases, leaving 10 bases between them. Germline CDR1 is SQVTM and CDR2 is ANQGSEA.

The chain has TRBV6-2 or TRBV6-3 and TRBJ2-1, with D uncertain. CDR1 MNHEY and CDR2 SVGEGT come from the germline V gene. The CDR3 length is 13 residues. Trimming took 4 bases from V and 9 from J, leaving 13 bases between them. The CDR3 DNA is TGTGCCAGCAGTTCCGTTTTTGGTCCTGAGCAGTTCTTC. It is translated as CASSSVFGPEQFF.

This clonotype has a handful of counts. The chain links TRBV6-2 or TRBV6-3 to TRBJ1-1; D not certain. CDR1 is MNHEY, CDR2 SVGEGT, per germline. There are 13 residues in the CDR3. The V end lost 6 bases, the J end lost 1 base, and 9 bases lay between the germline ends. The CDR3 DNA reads TGTGCCAGCAGCAATCACGGGAACACTGAAGCTTTCTTT. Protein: CASSNHGNTEAFF.

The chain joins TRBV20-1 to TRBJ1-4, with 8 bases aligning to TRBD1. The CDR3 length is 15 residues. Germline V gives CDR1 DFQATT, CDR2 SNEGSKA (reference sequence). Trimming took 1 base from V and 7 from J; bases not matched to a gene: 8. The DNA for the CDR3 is TGCAGTGCTAGAGTTGCAGGGGGCGGAGGTGAAAAACTGTTTTTT. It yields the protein CSARVAGGGGEKLFF.

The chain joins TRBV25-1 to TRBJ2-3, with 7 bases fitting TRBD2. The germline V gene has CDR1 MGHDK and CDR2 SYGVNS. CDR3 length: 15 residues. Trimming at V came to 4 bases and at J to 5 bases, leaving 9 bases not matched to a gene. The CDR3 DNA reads TGTGCCAGCAGTGCCCTCGGACTAGGGGAAGATACGCAGTATTTT. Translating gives CASSALGLGEDTQYF.

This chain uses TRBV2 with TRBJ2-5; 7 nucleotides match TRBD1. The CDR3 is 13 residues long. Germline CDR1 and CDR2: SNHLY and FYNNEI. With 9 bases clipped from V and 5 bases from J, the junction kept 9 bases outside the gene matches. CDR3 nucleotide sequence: TGTGCCAGTCGGGACAGCCTGGTTGAGACCCAGTACTTC. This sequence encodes CASRDSLVETQYF. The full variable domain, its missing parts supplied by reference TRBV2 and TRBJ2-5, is EPEVTQTPSHQVTQMGQEVILRCVPISNHLYFYWYRQILGQKVEFLVSFYNNEISEKSEIFDDQFSVERPDGSNFTLKIRSTKLEDSAMYFCASRDSLVETQYFGPGTRLLVL.

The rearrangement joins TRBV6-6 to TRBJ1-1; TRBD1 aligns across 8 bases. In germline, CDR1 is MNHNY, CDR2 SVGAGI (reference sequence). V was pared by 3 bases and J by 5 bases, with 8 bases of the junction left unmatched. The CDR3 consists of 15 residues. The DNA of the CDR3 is TGTGCCAGCAGTTATGGGACAGGTTTTCTGACTGAAGCTTTCTTT. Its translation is CASSYGTGFLTEAFF.

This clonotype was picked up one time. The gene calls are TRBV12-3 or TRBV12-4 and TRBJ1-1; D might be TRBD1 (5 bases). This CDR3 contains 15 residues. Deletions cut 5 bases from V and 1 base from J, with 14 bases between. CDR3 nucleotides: TGTGCCAGCAGTCCTCCAATCAGGGCGAACACTGAAGCTTTCTTT. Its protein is CASSPPIRANTEAFF.

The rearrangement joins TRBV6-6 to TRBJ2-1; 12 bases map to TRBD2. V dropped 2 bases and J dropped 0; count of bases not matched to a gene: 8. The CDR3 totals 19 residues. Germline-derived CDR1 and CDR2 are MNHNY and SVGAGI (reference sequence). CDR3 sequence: CASSYLGLAGRSSYNEQFF. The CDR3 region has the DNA TGTGCCAGCAGTTACCTCGGACTAGCGGGGCGTAGCTCCTACAATGAGCAGTTCTTC.

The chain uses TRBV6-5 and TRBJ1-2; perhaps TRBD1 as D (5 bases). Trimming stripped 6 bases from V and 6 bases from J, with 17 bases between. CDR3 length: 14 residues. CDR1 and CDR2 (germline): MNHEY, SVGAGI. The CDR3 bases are TGTGCCAGCAGACCAGGGTTCGGCATGGATGGCTACACCTTC. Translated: CASRPGFGMDGYTF.

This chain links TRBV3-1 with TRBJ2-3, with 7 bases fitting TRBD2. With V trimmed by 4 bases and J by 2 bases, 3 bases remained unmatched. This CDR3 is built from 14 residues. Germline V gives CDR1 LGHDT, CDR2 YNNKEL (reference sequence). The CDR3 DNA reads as TGTGCCAGCAGCCCTCGGGGGGTCACAGATACGCAGTATTTT. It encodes CASSPRGVTDTQYF.

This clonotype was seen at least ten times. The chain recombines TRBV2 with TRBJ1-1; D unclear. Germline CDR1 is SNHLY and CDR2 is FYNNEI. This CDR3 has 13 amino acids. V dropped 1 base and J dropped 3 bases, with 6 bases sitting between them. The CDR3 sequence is CASSEEGDTEAFF. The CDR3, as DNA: TGTGCCAGCAGTGAAGAGGGAGACACTGAAGCTTTCTTT. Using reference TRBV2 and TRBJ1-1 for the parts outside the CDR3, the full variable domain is EPEVTQTPSHQVTQMGQEVILRCVPISNHLYFYWYRQILGQKVEFLVSFYNNEISEKSEIFDDQFSVERPDGSNFTLKIRSTKLEDSAMYFCASSEEGDTEAFFGQGTRLTVV.

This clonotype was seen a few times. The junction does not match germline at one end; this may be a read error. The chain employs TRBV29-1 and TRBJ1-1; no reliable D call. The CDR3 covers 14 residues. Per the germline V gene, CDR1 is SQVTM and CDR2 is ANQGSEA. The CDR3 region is CSAEGGLSRSEAFF. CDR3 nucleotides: TGCAGCGCTGAAGGCGGCCTCTCAAGGTCTGAAGCTTTCTTT. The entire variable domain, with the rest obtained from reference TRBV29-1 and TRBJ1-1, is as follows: SAVISQKPSRDICQRGTSLTIQCQVDSQVTMMFWYRQQPGQSLTLIATANQGSEATYESGFVIDKFPISRPNLTFSTLTVSNMSPEDSSIYLCSAEGGLSRSEAFFGQGTRLTVV.

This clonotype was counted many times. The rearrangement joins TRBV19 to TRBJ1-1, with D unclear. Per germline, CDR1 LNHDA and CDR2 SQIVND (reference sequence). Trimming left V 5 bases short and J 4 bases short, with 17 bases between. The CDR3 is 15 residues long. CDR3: CASSQKVRMGTEAFF. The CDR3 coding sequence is TGTGCCAGTAGTCAAAAGGTCCGAATGGGCACTGAAGCTTTCTTT.

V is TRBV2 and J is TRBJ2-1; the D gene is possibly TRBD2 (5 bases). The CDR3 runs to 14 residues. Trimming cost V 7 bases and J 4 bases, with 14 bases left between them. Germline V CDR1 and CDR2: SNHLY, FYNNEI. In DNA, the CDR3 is TGTGCCAGCACCCCACTCTCGGGGTACAATGAGCAGTTCTTC. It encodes CASTPLSGYNEQFF.

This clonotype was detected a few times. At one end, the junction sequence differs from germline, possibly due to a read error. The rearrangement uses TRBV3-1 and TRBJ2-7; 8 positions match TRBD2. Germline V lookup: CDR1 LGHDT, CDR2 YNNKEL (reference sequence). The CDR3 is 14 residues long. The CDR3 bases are TGTGCCAGCAGTCAAGTAGCGGGGACGTACGAGCAGTACTTC. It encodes CASSQVAGTYEQYF.

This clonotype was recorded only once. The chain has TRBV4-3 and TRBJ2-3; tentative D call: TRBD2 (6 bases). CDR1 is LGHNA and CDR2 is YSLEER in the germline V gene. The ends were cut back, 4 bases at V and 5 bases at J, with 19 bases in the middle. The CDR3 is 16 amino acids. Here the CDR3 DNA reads TGCGCCAGCAGCCGGGGGGTGGCTAGCGCTGGAGATACGCAGTATTTT. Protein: CASSRGVASAGDTQYF.

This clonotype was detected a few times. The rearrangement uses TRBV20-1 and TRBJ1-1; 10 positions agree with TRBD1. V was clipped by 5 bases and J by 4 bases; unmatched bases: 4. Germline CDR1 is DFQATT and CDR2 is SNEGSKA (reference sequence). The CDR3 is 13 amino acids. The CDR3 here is CSAPRDRGTEAFF. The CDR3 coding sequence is TGCAGTGCTCCCCGGGACAGGGGCACTGAAGCTTTCTTT.

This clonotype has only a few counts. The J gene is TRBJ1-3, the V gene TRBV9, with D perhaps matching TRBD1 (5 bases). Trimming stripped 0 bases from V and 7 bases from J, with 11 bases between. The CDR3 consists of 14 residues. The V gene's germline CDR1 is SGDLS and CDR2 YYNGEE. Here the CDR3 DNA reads TGTGCCAGCAGCGTAGACTCAGGGTCGAACACCATATATTTT. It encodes CASSVDSGSNTIYF.

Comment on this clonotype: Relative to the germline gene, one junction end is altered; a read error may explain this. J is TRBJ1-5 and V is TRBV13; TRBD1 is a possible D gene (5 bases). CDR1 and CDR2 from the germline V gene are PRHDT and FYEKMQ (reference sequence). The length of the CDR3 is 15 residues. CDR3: CASSLGGGGFQPQHF. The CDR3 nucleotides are TGTGCCAGCAGCCTAGGTGGTGGGGGATTTCAGCCCCAGCATTTT.

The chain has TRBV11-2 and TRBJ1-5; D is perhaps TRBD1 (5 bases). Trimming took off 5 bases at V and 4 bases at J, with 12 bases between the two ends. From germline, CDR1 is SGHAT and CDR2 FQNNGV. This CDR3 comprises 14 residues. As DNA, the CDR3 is TGTGCCAGCAGCCAAAGTTCAGGGAATCAGCCCCAGCATTTT. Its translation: CASSQSSGNQPQHF.

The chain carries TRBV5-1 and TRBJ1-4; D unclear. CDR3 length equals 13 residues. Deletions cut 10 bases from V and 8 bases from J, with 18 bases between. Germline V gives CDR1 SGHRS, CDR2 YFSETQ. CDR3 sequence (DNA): TGCGCCCCCACGGGTTTGGAGTCGGAAAAACTGTTTTTT. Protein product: CAPTGLESEKLFF.

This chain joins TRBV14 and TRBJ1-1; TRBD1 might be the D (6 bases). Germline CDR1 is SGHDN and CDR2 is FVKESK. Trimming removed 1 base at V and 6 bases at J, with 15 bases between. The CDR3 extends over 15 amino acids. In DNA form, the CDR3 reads TGTGCCAGCAGCCAAGTGGGGACAAAATTATCTGAAGCTTTCTTT. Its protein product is CASSQVGTKLSEAFF.

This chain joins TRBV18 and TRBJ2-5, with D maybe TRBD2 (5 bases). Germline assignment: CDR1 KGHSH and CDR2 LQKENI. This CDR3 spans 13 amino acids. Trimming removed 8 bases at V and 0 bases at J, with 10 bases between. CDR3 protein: CASHTDYQETQYF. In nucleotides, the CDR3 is TGTGCCAGCCACACGGACTACCAAGAGACCCAGTACTTC.

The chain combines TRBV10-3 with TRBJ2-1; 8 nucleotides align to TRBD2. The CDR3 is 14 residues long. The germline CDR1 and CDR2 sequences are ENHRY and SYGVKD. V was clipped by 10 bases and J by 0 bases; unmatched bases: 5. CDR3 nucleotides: TGTGCCACCCAGCGGGAGTCCTCCTACAATGAGCAGTTCTTC. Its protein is CATQRESSYNEQFF.